One sample yielded the 9 T cell receptor beta chains listed below, sequenced in a study of cytomegalovirus exposure and HLA in healthy donors. It was with 60 Vbeta and 13 Jbeta primers that the PCR ran. Assay used: immunoSEQ multiplex PCR; TCRdb lists only in-frame clones, some missing. The data show about 200,000 clones, around nine tenths seen once. Input material: PBMCs. The receptor set was obtained from a woman between 18 and 29 years old in good health and CMV-seronegative.

The chain couples TRBV21-1 to TRBJ1-3. TRBV21-1 is termed a pseudogene. The CDR3 consists of 17 residues. Here the CDR3 DNA reads TGTGCCAGCAGCAAGGGGGGACCCTGTTCAGGCCGGAACACCATATATTTT. Encoded protein: CASSKGGPCSGRNTIYF.

The chain uses TRBV29-1 and TRBJ2-3; 10 bases are shared with TRBD2. The V and J ends lost 5 bases and 10 bases, in that order; junction bases with no gene match: 12. The CDR3 totals 14 residues. Germline CDR1 and CDR2: SQVTM and ANQGSEA. CDR3 nucleotides: TGCAGCGTTCCAATAGCGGGAGGCGTAGAAGCGCAGTATTTT. It codes for CSVPIAGGVEAQYF.

This chain joins TRBV18 and TRBJ1-1; D is undetermined. This CDR3 has 13 residues. Trimming left V 4 bases short and J 7 bases short, with 13 bases between. In germline, CDR1 is KGHSH, CDR2 LQKENI. The CDR3 DNA sequence: TGTGCCAGCTCACAGGCGGGTTCTGGTGAAGCTTTCTTT. Translating it yields CASSQAGSGEAFF.

This clone has just one count. The chain joins TRBV27 to TRBJ2-3, with no clear D. In germline, CDR1 is MNHEY, CDR2 SMNVEV (reference sequence). This CDR3 comprises 14 residues. Trimming took off 2 bases at V and 2 bases at J, with 8 bases between the two ends. The CDR3 protein is CASSLLASTDTQYF. The CDR3 DNA follows: TGTGCCAGCAGTTTACTGGCATCCACAGATACGCAGTATTTT.

The DNA for the CDR3 is TGTGCCAGCAGCTTATCGGCACAGAGTACGCTCACAGATACGCAGTATTTT. Translating gives CASSLSAQSTLTDTQYF. This sequence joins TRBV7-9 and TRBJ2-3; D gene unclear. Germline CDR1 reads SEHNR; CDR2 reads FQNEAQ (reference sequence). The CDR3 has 17 amino acids. Between the trimmed V and J ends, which lost 2 bases and 2 bases, there was a span of 17 bases.

This sequence joins TRBV7-9 and TRBJ1-3; D not resolved. Trimming left V 2 bases short and J 1 base short, with 6 bases between. From germline, CDR1 is SEHNR and CDR2 FQNEAQ (reference sequence). The length of the CDR3 is 14 residues. The DNA for the CDR3 is TGTGCCAGCAGCTTATCAGGTTCTGGAAACACCATATATTTT. Its protein product is CASSLSGSGNTIYF.

V and J are TRBV19 and TRBJ1-2; 7 bases line up with TRBD1. Germline CDR1 is LNHDA and CDR2 is SQIVND (reference sequence). J lost 4 bases, V lost 6 bases, and 8 bases had no gene match. This CDR3 region has 14 residues. This CDR3 is CASRPAGGFYGYTF. In nucleotides, the CDR3 is TGTGCCAGTAGACCGGCAGGGGGGTTCTATGGCTACACCTTC.

The V and J genes are TRBV9 and TRBJ2-1, with 11 bases lining up with TRBD2. With V trimmed by 6 bases and J by 4 bases, 6 bases remained unmatched. Germline CDR1 reads SGDLS; CDR2 reads YYNGEE. The CDR3 is made up of 15 amino acids. CDR3 sequence: CASTELAGEYNEQFF. As DNA, the CDR3 is TGTGCCAGCACTGAACTAGCGGGAGAATACAATGAGCAGTTCTTC. Looking up the rest from reference TRBV9 and TRBJ2-1 gives the full variable domain: DSGVTQTPKHLITATGQRVTLRCSPRSGDLSVYWYQQSLDQGLQFLIQYYNGEERAKGNILERFSAQQFPDLHSELNLSSLELGDSALYFCASTELAGEYNEQFFGPGTRLTVL.

The V gene is TRBV11-3, the J gene TRBJ1-1, with 7 bases matching TRBD1. Germline-derived CDR1 and CDR2 are SGHNT and YENEEA. The CDR3 length is 15 residues. J lost 7 bases, V lost 5 bases, and 13 bases had no gene match. The CDR3 bases are TGTGCCAGCAGCCCTAGACAGGGACCAGCTTTTGAAGCTTTCTTT. Amino acid sequence: CASSPRQGPAFEAFF.